This entry concerns a single T cell receptor beta chain. These data come from a study of blood T cell repertoires in COVID-19. Across the whole study: Acute-phase and convalescent COVID-19 samples originated in the United States, Italy and Spain. Nucleic acid was either cDNA or gDNA, and it came from T cells, B-cell-depleted T cells, or PBMCs.

V was cut by 4 bases and J by 11 bases, with 14 bases left in between. Germline V gene lookup returns CDR1 KGHSH and CDR2 LQKENI. This CDR3 contains 12 residues. Authors' data handling: Reference gene primer amplification gave nucleated cell count estimates. Method: immunoSEQ multiplex PCR; TCRdb's copy keeps in-frame clones and lacks some. V, J and clone size were drawn from that table, and D and trimming were deduced from the DNA. The sample includes some 100,000 clones, about 80% of them seen just once. The receptor's source is a human donor in a cohort sampled during active COVID-19. This chain joins TRBV18 and TRBJ1-1, with D uncertain. The specimen sequenced was peripheral blood. The CDR3 DNA follows: TGTGCCAGCTCACAAGACGCTAGAGAGGCTTTCTTT. It codes for CASSQDAREAFF.